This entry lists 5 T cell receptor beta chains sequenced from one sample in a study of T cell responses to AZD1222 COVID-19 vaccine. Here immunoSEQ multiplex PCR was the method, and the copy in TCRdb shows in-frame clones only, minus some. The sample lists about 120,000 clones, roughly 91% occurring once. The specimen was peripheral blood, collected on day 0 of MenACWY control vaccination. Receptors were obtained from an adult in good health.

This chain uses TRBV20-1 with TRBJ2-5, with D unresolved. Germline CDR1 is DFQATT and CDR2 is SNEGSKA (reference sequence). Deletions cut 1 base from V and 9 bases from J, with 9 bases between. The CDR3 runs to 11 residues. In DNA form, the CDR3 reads TGCAGTGCTAGAGCGGGCGAGGCCCAGTACTTC. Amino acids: CSARAGEAQYF.

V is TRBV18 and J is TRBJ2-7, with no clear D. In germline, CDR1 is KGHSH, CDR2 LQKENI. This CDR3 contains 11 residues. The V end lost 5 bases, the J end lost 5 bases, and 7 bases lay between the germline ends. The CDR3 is CASSSFDEQYF. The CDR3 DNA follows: TGTGCCAGCTCAAGTTTCGACGAGCAGTACTTC.

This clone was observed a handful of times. CDR3 DNA: TGTGCCAGCAGTTACGACAGTCTGCAGGAAAAACTGTTTTTT. This translates into CASSYDSLQEKLFF. The chain joins TRBV6-5 to TRBJ1-4; D possibly corresponds to TRBD1 (5 bases). The CDR3 spans 14 residues. Per germline, CDR1 MNHEY and CDR2 SVGAGI. V was shortened by 2 bases and J by 8 bases, with 12 bases between the two germline ends.

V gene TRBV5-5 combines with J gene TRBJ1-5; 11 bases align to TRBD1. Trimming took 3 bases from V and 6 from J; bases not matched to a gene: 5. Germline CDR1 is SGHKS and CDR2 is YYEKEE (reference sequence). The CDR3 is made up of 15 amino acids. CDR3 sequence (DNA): TGTGCCAGCAGCTGGACAGGGGGCGAAGCTCAGCCCCAGCATTTT. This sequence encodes CASSWTGGEAQPQHF.

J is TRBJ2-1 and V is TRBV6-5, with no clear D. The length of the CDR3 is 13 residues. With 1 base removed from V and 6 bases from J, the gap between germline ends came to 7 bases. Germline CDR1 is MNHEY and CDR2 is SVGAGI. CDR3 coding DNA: TGTGCCAGCAGTTACTTTTCCGTCAATGAGCAGTTCTTC. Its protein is CASSYFSVNEQFF.